This T cell receptor (beta chain) emerged from a study of blood T cell repertoires in COVID-19. The wider study: Some COVID-19 samples were acute and others convalescent; all came from the United States, Italy and Spain.

Repertoires were generated with immunoSEQ multiplex PCR, while TCRdb's copy carries only in-frame clones and drops some. The table records roughly 130,000 clones, 90% of them present only once. V shed 1 base and J shed 9 bases, with 13 bases lying between them. CDR1 LNHDA and CDR2 SQIVND come from the germline V gene (reference sequence). This CDR3 comprises 14 residues. V gene TRBV19 combines with J gene TRBJ2-1; D might be TRBD1 (5 bases). The TCR was taken from a man aged 60-69 years with COVID-19, enrolled during active disease. The sample was peripheral blood. The CDR3, as DNA: TGTGCCAGTAGTATAGTTCCAGGGTCGGGTGAGCAGTTCTTC. Protein product: CASSIVPGSGEQFF.